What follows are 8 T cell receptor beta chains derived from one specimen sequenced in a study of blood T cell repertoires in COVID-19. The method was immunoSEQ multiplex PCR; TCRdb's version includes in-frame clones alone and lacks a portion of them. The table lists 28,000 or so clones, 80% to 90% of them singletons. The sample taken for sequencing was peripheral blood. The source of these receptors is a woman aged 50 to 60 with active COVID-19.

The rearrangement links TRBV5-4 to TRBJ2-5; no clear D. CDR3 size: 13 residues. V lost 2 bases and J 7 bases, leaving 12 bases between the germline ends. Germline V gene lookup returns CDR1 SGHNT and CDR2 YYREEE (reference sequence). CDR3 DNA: TGTGCCAGCAGCTTCGCCTCCCTAGGGACCCAGTACTTC. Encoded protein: CASSFASLGTQYF.

The chain's CDR3 is CASSQVVGKNIQYF. DNA of the CDR3: TGTGCCAGCAGCCAAGTGGTCGGGAAAAACATTCAGTACTTC. This rearrangement joins TRBV4-2 to TRBJ2-4; no clear D. Deletions cut 1 base from V and 4 bases from J, with 8 bases between. This CDR3 is built from 14 residues. Per germline, CDR1 LGHNA and CDR2 YNFKEQ.

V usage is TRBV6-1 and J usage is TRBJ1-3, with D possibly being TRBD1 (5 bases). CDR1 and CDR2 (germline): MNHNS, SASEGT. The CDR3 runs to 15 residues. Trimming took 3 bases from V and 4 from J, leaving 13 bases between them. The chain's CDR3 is CASSDPQGAGNTIYF. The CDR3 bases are TGTGCCAGCAGTGATCCCCAAGGGGCCGGAAACACCATATATTTT.

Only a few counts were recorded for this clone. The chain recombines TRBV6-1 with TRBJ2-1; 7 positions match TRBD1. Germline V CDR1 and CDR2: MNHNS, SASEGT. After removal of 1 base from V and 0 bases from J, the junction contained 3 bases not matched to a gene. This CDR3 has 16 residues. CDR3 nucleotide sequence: TGTGCCAGCAGTGAAGAGGACAGGAGCTCCTACAATGAGCAGTTCTTC. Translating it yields CASSEEDRSSYNEQFF.

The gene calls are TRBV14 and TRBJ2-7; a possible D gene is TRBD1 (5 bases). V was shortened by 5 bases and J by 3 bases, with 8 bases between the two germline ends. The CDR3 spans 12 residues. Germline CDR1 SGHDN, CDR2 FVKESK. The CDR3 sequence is CASSGAHYEQYF. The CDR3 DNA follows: TGTGCCAGCAGCGGGGCCCACTACGAGCAGTACTTC.

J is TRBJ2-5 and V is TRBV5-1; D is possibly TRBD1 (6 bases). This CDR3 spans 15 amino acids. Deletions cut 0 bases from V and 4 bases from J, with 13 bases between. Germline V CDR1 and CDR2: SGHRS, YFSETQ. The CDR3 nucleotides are TGCGCCAGCAGCTTGGGGGGGCCTACGGGAGAGACCCAGTACTTC. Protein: CASSLGGPTGETQYF.

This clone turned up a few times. The CDR3 bases are TGTGCCAGCAGTTTTGAGGGTTACTCCTACGAGCAGTACTTC. Protein product: CASSFEGYSYEQYF. The rearrangement joins TRBV3-1 (or the pseudogene TRBV3-2) to TRBJ2-7, with a tentative D call TRBD2 (5 bases). Germline V gene data show CDR1 as LGHDT and CDR2 as YNNKEL (reference sequence). Trimming stripped 6 bases from V and 0 bases from J, with 12 bases between. The CDR3 is made up of 14 amino acids.

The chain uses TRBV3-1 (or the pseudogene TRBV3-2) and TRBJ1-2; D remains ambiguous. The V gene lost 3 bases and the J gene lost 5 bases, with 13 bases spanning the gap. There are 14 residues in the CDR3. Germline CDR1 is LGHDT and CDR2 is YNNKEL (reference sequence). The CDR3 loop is CASSQDLDPYGYTF. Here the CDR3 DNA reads TGTGCCAGCAGCCAGGACTTAGACCCTTATGGCTACACCTTC.